The rows below give T cell receptor beta chains drawn from one sample of a study of molecular identifiers for immune sequencing clone quantification. TCRdb redid the calling of the PCR reads with MiXCR, one entry per CDR3 protein. Here the sample spans roughly 93,000 distinct CDR3 sequences, roughly 23% being singletons. Sequencing was done on a sample of naive CD8+ T cells from blood, with Jurkat cell RNA spiked in. Receptor source: a human donor in good health. Some libraries in this study had Jurkat cell RNA spiked in. Each CDR3 is given with its conserved first and last residue. Fields, in order: J gene, D gene, clone size, V gene, CDR3 DNA, CDR3 protein. D genes are given only for firm matches. Only some rows state a clone size, as once, few, many or a class for expanded clones.

j_gene: TRBJ2-7; d_gene: -; abundance: -; v_gene: TRBV5-1; CDR3nt: TGCGCCAGCAGCTTGGTCGTGAACTCCTACGAGCAGTACTTC; CDR3aa: CASSLVVNSYEQYF
j_gene: TRBJ2-3; d_gene: -; abundance: many; v_gene: TRBV5-6; CDR3nt: TGTGCCAGCAGCCATACCGGGTCTCAACCGCGAGATACGCAGTATTTT; CDR3aa: CASSHTGSQPRDTQYF
j_gene: TRBJ1-2; d_gene: TRBD1; abundance: few; v_gene: TRBV27; CDR3nt: TGTGCCAGCAGTTTCCAGGGGGCAGGGTTGGATGGCTACACCTTC; CDR3aa: CASSFQGAGLDGYTF
j_gene: TRBJ2-3; d_gene: -; abundance: -; v_gene: TRBV27; CDR3nt: TGTGCCAGCAGTTTAACGGGGGGCTTCACAGATACGCAGTATTTT; CDR3aa: CASSLTGGFTDTQYF
j_gene: TRBJ2-7; d_gene: TRBD2; abundance: -; v_gene: TRBV27; CDR3nt: TGTGCCAGCAGTTTAGGGGGGGGAGGACGCGAGCAGTACTTC; CDR3aa: CASSLGGGGREQYF
j_gene: TRBJ2-5; d_gene: -; abundance: -; v_gene: TRBV9; CDR3nt: TGTGCCAGCAGCGTAGAAGGCCGGCTACAAGAGACCCAGTACTTC; CDR3aa: CASSVEGRLQETQYF
j_gene: TRBJ2-7; d_gene: -; abundance: -; v_gene: TRBV6-1; CDR3nt: TGTGCCAGCAGTGAAAGTGCGGGGCCCGCATACTACGAGCAGTACTTC; CDR3aa: CASSESAGPAYYEQYF
j_gene: TRBJ1-2; d_gene: -; abundance: -; v_gene: TRBV14; CDR3nt: TGTGCCAGCAGCCAAGTCCAGGGGATAGGCTATGGCTACACCTTC; CDR3aa: CASSQVQGIGYGYTF
j_gene: TRBJ1-5; d_gene: -; abundance: few; v_gene: TRBV27; CDR3nt: TGTGCCAGCAGTTTATCTCCAGGGCTCCACAATCAGCCCCAGCATTTT; CDR3aa: CASSLSPGLHNQPQHF
j_gene: TRBJ2-7; d_gene: -; abundance: -; v_gene: TRBV2; CDR3nt: TGTGCCAGCAGCACTACAGGGAGCGAGCAGTACTTC; CDR3aa: CASSTTGSEQYF
j_gene: TRBJ2-3; d_gene: TRBD2; abundance: many; v_gene: TRBV7-6; CDR3nt: TGTGCCAGCAGCTTACCGGGCGGGGGTGCAGATACGCAGTATTTT; CDR3aa: CASSLPGGGADTQYF
j_gene: TRBJ2-7; d_gene: -; abundance: -; v_gene: TRBV24-1; CDR3nt: TGTGCCACATCAAACCGGGACAACTCCTACGAGCAGTACTTC; CDR3aa: CATSNRDNSYEQYF
j_gene: TRBJ2-3; d_gene: TRBD2; abundance: once; v_gene: TRBV6-2/TRBV6-3; CDR3nt: TGTGCCAGCAGCGCCCTCCGAGCGGGGAGCACATATACGCAGTATTTT; CDR3aa: CASSALRAGSTYTQYF
j_gene: TRBJ2-1; d_gene: TRBD2; abundance: -; v_gene: TRBV6-2/TRBV6-3; CDR3nt: TGTGCCAGCAGTCTGGGGACTAGCGGGCGGAGGGGGTCCCTCTACAATGAGCAGTTCTTC; CDR3aa: CASSLGTSGRRGSLYNEQFF
j_gene: TRBJ2-1; d_gene: -; abundance: -; v_gene: TRBV4-1; CDR3nt: TGCGCCAGCAGCCAAGACGGGAATGAGCAGTTCTTC; CDR3aa: CASSQDGNEQFF
j_gene: TRBJ2-3; d_gene: -; abundance: many; v_gene: TRBV12-3/TRBV12-4; CDR3nt: TGTGCCAGCATTGCAGGGTACACAGATACGCAGTATTTT; CDR3aa: CASIAGYTDTQYF
j_gene: TRBJ1-1; d_gene: -; abundance: few; v_gene: TRBV20-1; CDR3nt: TGCAGTGCTAGAGCTACCACAGGGAACACTGAAGCTTTCTTT; CDR3aa: CSARATTGNTEAFF
j_gene: TRBJ2-7; d_gene: -; abundance: many; v_gene: TRBV5-5; CDR3nt: TGTGCCAGCAGCTTGGAGGCAGGGGCCCGCTACGAGCAGTACTTC; CDR3aa: CASSLEAGARYEQYF
j_gene: TRBJ2-7; d_gene: -; abundance: -; v_gene: TRBV27; CDR3nt: TGTGCCAGCAGTTCTGACAGTGGCTACGAGCAGTACTTC; CDR3aa: CASSSDSGYEQYF
j_gene: TRBJ2-7; d_gene: -; abundance: few; v_gene: TRBV3-1; CDR3nt: TGTGCCAGCAGCCAGAGACAGCACTACGAGCAGTACTTC; CDR3aa: CASSQRQHYEQYF
j_gene: TRBJ2-7; d_gene: -; abundance: few; v_gene: TRBV4-1; CDR3nt: TGCGCCAGCAGCCATGGGGCTTCCTCCTACGAGCAGTACTTC; CDR3aa: CASSHGASSYEQYF
j_gene: TRBJ2-3; d_gene: -; abundance: many; v_gene: TRBV11-2; CDR3nt: TGTGCCAGCAGCTTAGCCGGGGTAGCAGCAGATACGCAGTATTTT; CDR3aa: CASSLAGVAADTQYF
j_gene: TRBJ2-3; d_gene: -; abundance: few; v_gene: TRBV9; CDR3nt: TGTGCCAGCACCGACAGGACAGACACAGATACGCAGTATTTT; CDR3aa: CASTDRTDTDTQYF
j_gene: TRBJ1-6; d_gene: -; abundance: few; v_gene: TRBV4-1; CDR3nt: TGCGCCAGCAGCCAACCCGGGGCAGTCTATAATTCACCCCTCCACTTT; CDR3aa: CASSQPGAVYNSPLHF
j_gene: TRBJ2-2; d_gene: -; abundance: few; v_gene: TRBV28; CDR3nt: TGTGCCAGCTGCGTCCAATACCTACCGAACACCGGGGAGCTGTTTTTT; CDR3aa: CASCVQYLPNTGELFF
j_gene: TRBJ2-5; d_gene: -; abundance: many; v_gene: TRBV7-9; CDR3nt: TGTGCCAGCAGCACCCGGTTGCAAGAGACCCAGTACTTC; CDR3aa: CASSTRLQETQYF
j_gene: TRBJ2-5; d_gene: -; abundance: many; v_gene: TRBV7-9; CDR3nt: TGTGCCAGCAGCTCGCCACAACGGGGCGCAGAGACCCAGTACTTC; CDR3aa: CASSSPQRGAETQYF
j_gene: TRBJ1-5; d_gene: -; abundance: many; v_gene: TRBV19; CDR3nt: TGTGCCAGTAGTATGGCAGGGCATCAGCCCCAGCATTTT; CDR3aa: CASSMAGHQPQHF
j_gene: TRBJ1-1; d_gene: -; abundance: -; v_gene: TRBV7-9; CDR3nt: TGTGCCAGCACCCCCCCGGTTCACCAGATCGCTGGAGCTTTCTTT; CDR3aa: CASTPPVHQIAGAFF
j_gene: TRBJ2-7; d_gene: -; abundance: many; v_gene: TRBV4-3; CDR3nt: TGCGCCAGCAGCCAAGTAAGAGGGGAACCCGAGCAGTACTTC; CDR3aa: CASSQVRGEPEQYF
j_gene: TRBJ2-3; d_gene: TRBD2; abundance: many; v_gene: TRBV7-9; CDR3nt: TGTGCCAGCAGCCCTGCCGGTAGCGGGATCGGAGATACGCAGTATTTT; CDR3aa: CASSPAGSGIGDTQYF
j_gene: TRBJ2-3; d_gene: -; abundance: many; v_gene: TRBV4-1; CDR3nt: TGCGCCAGCAGCCAAGATCGACAGTCAGATACGCAGTATTTT; CDR3aa: CASSQDRQSDTQYF
j_gene: TRBJ2-7; d_gene: -; abundance: few; v_gene: TRBV10-3; CDR3nt: TGTGCCATCAGCGGGGAAGGGACCCTCTTTGAGCAGTACTTC; CDR3aa: CAISGEGTLFEQYF
j_gene: TRBJ2-3; d_gene: -; abundance: many; v_gene: TRBV28; CDR3nt: TGTGCCAGCAGTCTCCGACCCGGATCTCTCACAGATACGCAGTATTTT; CDR3aa: CASSLRPGSLTDTQYF
j_gene: TRBJ1-5; d_gene: -; abundance: many; v_gene: TRBV7-9; CDR3nt: TGTGCCAGCAGCTTAGGTGGAATTAACAATCAGCCCCAGCATTTT; CDR3aa: CASSLGGINNQPQHF
j_gene: TRBJ2-7; d_gene: TRBD1; abundance: many; v_gene: TRBV6-6; CDR3nt: TGTGCCAGCACTTGGTTCCAGGGGGACGAGCAGTACTTC; CDR3aa: CASTWFQGDEQYF
j_gene: TRBJ2-3; d_gene: TRBD2; abundance: many; v_gene: TRBV20-1; CDR3nt: TGCAGTGCCTCGCCTAGCGGAGAGCCAGATACGCAGTATTTT; CDR3aa: CSASPSGEPDTQYF
j_gene: TRBJ1-1; d_gene: -; abundance: few; v_gene: TRBV7-9; CDR3nt: TGTGCCAGCAGCCCCGACATTTCTAGAGCCAGCATGAGCACTGAAGCTTTCTTT; CDR3aa: CASSPDISRASMSTEAFF
j_gene: TRBJ1-1; d_gene: -; abundance: -; v_gene: TRBV19; CDR3nt: TGTCCCCGTGGGGGGGTGGGGGAGGCGGGCACTGAAGCTTTCTTT; CDR3aa: CPRGGVGEAGTEAFF
j_gene: TRBJ2-3; d_gene: -; abundance: many; v_gene: TRBV7-9; CDR3nt: TGTGCCAGCAGCCGATCGGACAGTAGCACAGATACGCAGTATTTT; CDR3aa: CASSRSDSSTDTQYF
j_gene: TRBJ2-3; d_gene: -; abundance: few; v_gene: TRBV19; CDR3nt: TGTGCCAGTAGTGATACTAGTTCTCCGAGCACAGATACGCAGTATTTT; CDR3aa: CASSDTSSPSTDTQYF
j_gene: TRBJ1-1; d_gene: TRBD1; abundance: -; v_gene: TRBV12-3/TRBV12-4; CDR3nt: TGTGCCAGCAGTTTGGAGGGGGCGGGGAACACTGAAGCTTTCTTT; CDR3aa: CASSLEGAGNTEAFF
j_gene: TRBJ2-5; d_gene: TRBD2; abundance: few; v_gene: TRBV12-3/TRBV12-4; CDR3nt: TGTGCCAGCAGTTCCAGGGGTAGCGGGACCCAAGAGACCCAGTACTTC; CDR3aa: CASSSRGSGTQETQYF
j_gene: TRBJ1-1; d_gene: TRBD1; abundance: many; v_gene: TRBV19; CDR3nt: TGTGCCAGTAGTATAATTTGGGGGACAGCCACTGAAGCTTTCTTT; CDR3aa: CASSIIWGTATEAFF
j_gene: TRBJ1-2; d_gene: -; abundance: -; v_gene: TRBV12-3/TRBV12-4; CDR3nt: TGTGCCAACAATCAGGAGGGGAACGTCTATGGCTACACCTTC; CDR3aa: CANNQEGNVYGYTF
j_gene: TRBJ1-1; d_gene: -; abundance: many; v_gene: TRBV10-3; CDR3nt: TGTGCCATCAGTGAATCGGGCAGAAGGAATGAAGCTTTCTTT; CDR3aa: CAISESGRRNEAFF
j_gene: TRBJ1-2; d_gene: -; abundance: few; v_gene: TRBV2; CDR3nt: TGTGCCAGCAGTGAAGTAACAGGCTTTGCCTATGGCTACACCTTC; CDR3aa: CASSEVTGFAYGYTF
j_gene: TRBJ2-7; d_gene: -; abundance: many; v_gene: TRBV3-1; CDR3nt: TGTGCCAGCAGCCAAGACGTCGGGGGGCCCTACGAGCAGTACTTC; CDR3aa: CASSQDVGGPYEQYF
j_gene: TRBJ2-7; d_gene: TRBD1; abundance: many; v_gene: TRBV7-9; CDR3nt: TGTGCCAGCAGCTTAACAGGGGGCAGGACCTACGAGCAGTACTTC; CDR3aa: CASSLTGGRTYEQYF